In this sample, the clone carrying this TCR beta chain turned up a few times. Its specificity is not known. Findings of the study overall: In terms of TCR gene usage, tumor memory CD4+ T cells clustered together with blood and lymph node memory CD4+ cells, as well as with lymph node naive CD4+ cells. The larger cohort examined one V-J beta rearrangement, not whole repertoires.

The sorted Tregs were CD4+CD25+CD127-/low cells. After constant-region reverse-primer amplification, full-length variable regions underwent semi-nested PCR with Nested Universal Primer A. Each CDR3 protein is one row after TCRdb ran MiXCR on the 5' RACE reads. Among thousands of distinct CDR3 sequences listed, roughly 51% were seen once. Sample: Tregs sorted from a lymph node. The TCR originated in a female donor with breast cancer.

CDR3 loop: CSVNEGTYNEQFF. The DNA of the CDR3 is TGCAGTGTTAACGAGGGGACCTACAATGAGCAGTTCTTC. The chain uses TRBV20-1 and TRBJ2-1, with D perhaps given as TRBD1 or TRBD2 (5 bases each). Trimming shortened V by 7 bases and J by 2 bases, and 12 bases separated the two germline ends. The CDR3 spans 13 residues. CDR1 is DFQATT, CDR2 SNEGSKA, per germline (reference sequence).